Each of the 25 T cell receptor beta chains below was sequenced from the same sample in a study of blood T cell repertoires in COVID-19. Measured with immunoSEQ multiplex PCR; TCRdb has only the in-frame clones, and not every one. The sample includes some 270,000 clones, under 90% of them seen just once. Sequencing was done on a sample of PBMCs or T cells enriched from blood (not recorded which). All receptors derive from a woman in her 40s who had recovered from COVID-19.

This sequence joins TRBV5-5 and TRBJ2-3; TRBD1 matches at 11 bases. Germline CDR1 SGHKS, CDR2 YYEKEE (reference sequence). Germline trimming cut 0 bases from V and 4 bases from J; bases unmatched to any gene: 4. This CDR3 comprises 16 residues. The CDR3 here is CASSLVGQGASDTQYF. In DNA form, the CDR3 reads TGTGCCAGCAGCTTGGTAGGACAGGGGGCTTCAGATACGCAGTATTTT.

The chain employs TRBV9 and TRBJ2-1; D gene unclear. CDR3 length equals 14 residues. V dropped 0 bases and J dropped 3 bases, with 7 bases sitting between them. Germline CDR1 SGDLS, CDR2 YYNGEE. CDR3 loop: CASSVVNFYNEQFF. The CDR3 DNA is TGTGCCAGCAGCGTAGTTAACTTCTACAATGAGCAGTTCTTC.

In its sample, this clone was seen a few times. This chain joins TRBV30 and TRBJ2-1; 8 nucleotides match TRBD2. Germline CDR1 reads GTSNPN; CDR2 reads SVGIG (reference sequence). The CDR3 has 14 residues. V lost 2 bases to trimming and J lost 8 bases; unmatched junction nucleotides: 8. CDR3 in amino acids: CAWSPGGTADEQFF. The CDR3 DNA reads as TGTGCCTGGAGTCCGGGGGGGACTGCGGATGAGCAGTTCTTC.

The chain uses TRBV7-3 and TRBJ2-3; the D gene is possibly TRBD2 (5 bases). CDR1 SGHTA and CDR2 FQGTGA come from the germline V gene. This CDR3 spans 15 amino acids. The ends were cut back, 2 bases at V and 2 bases at J, with 11 bases in the middle. CDR3 coding DNA: TGTGCCAGCAGCTTAGCAAGCGGCACCACAGATACGCAGTATTTT. It encodes CASSLASGTTDTQYF.

This clone has a single count. The J gene is TRBJ2-3, the V gene TRBV6-5; 8 bases map to TRBD1. The V gene's germline CDR1 is MNHEY and CDR2 SVGAGI. J gave up 6 bases and V 6 bases, and 5 bases lay outside the gene matches. This CDR3 has 13 residues. CDR3: CASRQGARDTQYF. Here the CDR3 DNA reads TGTGCCAGCAGGCAGGGGGCGCGGGATACGCAGTATTTT.

The genes are TRBV3-1 (or the pseudogene TRBV3-2) and TRBJ2-2, with TRBD2 matching 15 bases. This CDR3 contains 20 residues. With V trimmed by 2 bases and J by 5 bases, 12 bases remained unmatched. Germline lookup yields CDR1 LGHDT and CDR2 YNNKEL (reference sequence). CDR3 sequence reads: CASSQPGLAGGRIRTGELFF. The CDR3 bases are TGTGCCAGCAGCCAACCGGGACTAGCGGGAGGAAGGATTAGGACCGGGGAGCTGTTTTTT.

V usage is TRBV19 and J usage is TRBJ1-2; no firm D call. The V end lost 3 bases, the J end lost 7 bases, and 21 bases lay between the germline ends. The germline V gene has CDR1 LNHDA and CDR2 SQIVND (reference sequence). This CDR3 has 16 residues. CDR3 DNA: TGTGCCAGTAGTATTCTTCAATCCCCTTCAGGTAGTGGCTACACCTTC. Translated, it gives CASSILQSPSGSGYTF.

The V call is TRBV7-8, the J call TRBJ1-1; D perhaps matches TRBD1 (6 bases). The CDR3 has 13 amino acids. V was clipped by 5 bases and J by 6 bases, with 13 bases between them. Germline CDR1 SGHVS, CDR2 FQNEAQ. CDR3 protein: CASSRNRDPEAFF. The CDR3 nucleotides read TGTGCCAGCAGCCGGAACAGGGACCCTGAAGCTTTCTTT. Variable domain in full (rest from reference TRBV7-8 and TRBJ1-1): GAGVSQSPRYKVAKRGQDVALRCDPISGHVSLFWYQQALGQGPEFLTYFQNEAQLDKSGLPSDRFFAERPEGSVSTLKIQRTQQEDSAVYLCASSRNRDPEAFFGQGTRLTVV.

V and J are TRBV19 and TRBJ2-7; D is perhaps TRBD1 (6 bases). The V end lost 3 bases, the J end lost 0 bases, and 6 bases lay between the germline ends. This CDR3 is 13 amino acids long. Germline assignment: CDR1 LNHDA and CDR2 SQIVND (reference sequence). CDR3 amino acids: CASSMDSSYEQYF. CDR3 bases: TGTGCCAGTAGTATGGACAGCTCCTACGAGCAGTACTTC.

The chain has TRBV28 and TRBJ2-5; D may be TRBD1 (6 bases). The CDR3 has 13 amino acids. Trimming took off 10 bases at V and 2 bases at J, with 14 bases between the two ends. Germline loops: CDR1 MDHEN, CDR2 SYDVKM. DNA of the CDR3: TGTGCCACCCGTGACGGACAGCAAGAGACCCAGTACTTC. It codes for CATRDGQQETQYF.

This clone turned up a few times. The V and J genes are TRBV6-5 and TRBJ1-1; no firm D call. This CDR3 spans 13 amino acids. V lost 11 bases and J lost 0, with 13 bases in between. Germline assignment: CDR1 MNHEY and CDR2 SVGAGI. The CDR3 reads CAASVSLNTEAFF. Written as DNA, the CDR3 is TGTGCCGCGAGCGTGTCCTTGAACACTGAAGCTTTCTTT.

This clone was counted a few times. The chain recombines TRBV15 with TRBJ1-2; no definite D call. The V gene lost 4 bases and the J gene lost 2 bases, with 11 bases spanning the gap. In germline, CDR1 is LNHNV, CDR2 YYDKDF (reference sequence). This CDR3 contains 14 residues. The CDR3 DNA follows: TGTGCCACCAGCACCCCCCTAGCAAACTATGGCTACACCTTC. Translating gives CATSTPLANYGYTF.

V is TRBV5-5 and J is TRBJ1-1, with 7 bases that match TRBD1. V gave up 4 bases and J gave up 5 bases; unmatched junction bases: 8. The CDR3 is made up of 14 amino acids. The V gene's germline CDR1 is SGHKS and CDR2 YYEKEE (reference sequence). CDR3 nucleotides: TGTGCCAGCAGCGCACAGGGGTCGAGGACTGAAGCTTTCTTT. Its protein is CASSAQGSRTEAFF.

This clone was observed a single time. This sequence joins TRBV18 and TRBJ1-1; D remains unclear. The CDR3 length is 13 residues. Germline CDR1 and CDR2: KGHSH and LQKENI. V was shortened by 1 base and J by 6 bases, with 9 bases between the two germline ends. CDR3 sequence reads: CASSPRREAEAFF. Here the CDR3 DNA reads TGTGCCAGCTCACCACGACGGGAAGCTGAAGCTTTCTTT.

This clone was picked up a small number of times. This sequence joins TRBV10-2 and TRBJ1-5; the D gene is possibly TRBD1 (6 bases). Germline lookup yields CDR1 WSHSY and CDR2 SAAADI. There are 15 residues in the CDR3. The V and J ends lost 6 bases and 0 bases respectively, with 12 bases between them. CDR3 sequence (DNA): TGCGCCAGCAGCGGTGAAGGGGGTAGCAATCAGCCCCAGCATTTT. It translates to CASSGEGGSNQPQHF.

The J gene is TRBJ2-4, the V gene TRBV12-3 or TRBV12-4; tentative D call: TRBD2 (5 bases). This CDR3 spans 13 amino acids. Trimming pared 1 base from V and 7 bases from J, leaving 8 bases between. CDR3 sequence (DNA): TGTGCCAGCAGTTTAGGCACGGGGAACATTCAGTACTTC. This translates into CASSLGTGNIQYF.

This chain uses TRBV28 with TRBJ1-4; unclear D gene. The V gene lost 6 bases and the J gene lost 8 bases, with 13 bases spanning the gap. The CDR3 totals 13 residues. From germline, CDR1 is MDHEN and CDR2 SYDVKM. The CDR3 nucleotides are TGTGCCAGCAGCACACCAGCGGCGGAAAAACTGTTTTTT. Protein sequence: CASSTPAAEKLFF.

The chain combines TRBV18 with TRBJ1-2; tentatively, D is TRBD1 (6 bases). This CDR3 is built from 13 residues. From germline, CDR1 is KGHSH and CDR2 LQKENI. The ends were cut back, 3 bases at V and 6 bases at J, with 11 bases in the middle. The CDR3 is CASSPDRSDGYTF. The CDR3 nucleotides are TGTGCCAGCTCACCCGACAGGTCCGATGGCTACACCTTC.

This CDR3 reads CASRKADLQETQYF. For the CDR3, the DNA is TGCGCCAGCAGGAAGGCGGACTTACAAGAGACCCAGTACTTC. The chain carries TRBV5-1 and TRBJ2-5; a weak D match, TRBD2 (5 bases). This CDR3 spans 14 amino acids. V lost 5 bases and J 2 bases, leaving 13 bases between the germline ends. CDR1 and CDR2 from the germline V gene are SGHRS and YFSETQ.

The chain carries TRBV10-3 and TRBJ2-1; 9 bases line up with TRBD1. V shed 11 bases, J shed 5 bases, and the junction held 13 bases outside the gene matches. The CDR3 length is 15 residues. CDR1 and CDR2 (germline): ENHRY, SYGVKD. The CDR3 region is CASHPGDRENNEQFF. The CDR3 bases are TGTGCCTCGCACCCCGGGGACAGGGAGAACAATGAGCAGTTCTTC.

About this clone itself: The same CDR3 can be traced to other DNA sequences in this sample. The chain carries TRBV18 and TRBJ1-5; D is unclear. CDR1 is KGHSH, CDR2 LQKENI, per germline. V shed 3 bases and J shed 2 bases, with 11 bases lying between them. This CDR3 comprises 15 residues. The CDR3 sequence: CASSPGGGGNQPQHF. The CDR3 DNA reads TGTGCCAGCTCACCGGGCGGAGGCGGCAATCAGCCCCAGCATTTT.

The rearrangement joins TRBV18 to TRBJ1-1, with D hard to call. The CDR3 totals 13 residues. The V end lost 3 bases, the J end lost 1 base, and 6 bases lay between the germline ends. In germline, CDR1 is KGHSH, CDR2 LQKENI. The CDR3 region is CASSPDKNTEAFF. The CDR3 nucleotides read TGTGCCAGCTCACCCGACAAGAACACTGAAGCTTTCTTT.

V and J are TRBV7-9 and TRBJ2-7; D is undetermined. Germline CDR1 reads SEHNR; CDR2 reads FQNEAQ (reference sequence). The CDR3 is 14 residues long. Trimming took off 3 bases at V and 0 bases at J, with 9 bases between the two ends. Here the CDR3 DNA reads TGTGCCAGCAGCTTGGAGAGGTCCTCCTACGAGCAGTACTTC. Its translation: CASSLERSSYEQYF.

The rearrangement links TRBV3-1 (or the pseudogene TRBV3-2) to TRBJ2-1; 8 bases are a match to TRBD2. CDR3 size: 16 residues. V shed 1 base, J shed 8 bases, and the junction held 10 bases outside the gene matches. Germline V gives CDR1 LGHDT, CDR2 YNNKEL (reference sequence). CDR3 DNA: TGTGCCAGCAGCCAAGGGAATCCCCGGGAGGGCCATGAGCAGTTCTTC. This encodes CASSQGNPREGHEQFF.

The J gene is TRBJ1-5, the V gene TRBV19; D might be TRBD1 (5 bases). Deletions cut 7 bases from V and 4 bases from J, with 20 bases between. The CDR3 runs to 16 residues. Germline V lookup: CDR1 LNHDA, CDR2 SQIVND (reference sequence). The CDR3 region is CASNDQGIVLNQPQHF. The CDR3, as DNA: TGTGCCAGTAATGATCAGGGAATAGTATTAAATCAGCCCCAGCATTTT.